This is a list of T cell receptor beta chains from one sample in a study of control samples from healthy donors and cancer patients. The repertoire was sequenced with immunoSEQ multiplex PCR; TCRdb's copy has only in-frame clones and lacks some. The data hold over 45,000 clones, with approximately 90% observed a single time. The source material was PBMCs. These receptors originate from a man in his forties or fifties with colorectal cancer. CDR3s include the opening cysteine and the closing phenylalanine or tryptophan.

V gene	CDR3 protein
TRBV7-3	CASSLGASYEQYF
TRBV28	CASSTGQVHEKLFF
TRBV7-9	CASSLEVETGRYEQYF
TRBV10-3	CAISQRTGAATGELFF
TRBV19	CASTPNRDRTTDTQYF
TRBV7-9	CASSSLQGEAGTIYF
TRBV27	CASRPGTSSYNEQFF
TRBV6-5	CASRLGSYNEQFF
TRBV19	CASSIGRRAGGNYGYTF
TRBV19	CASSPAAGVTYNEQFF
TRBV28	CASSSVTFGDQPQHF
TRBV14	CASSQATYSEQFF
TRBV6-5	CASSPGTANDEQYF
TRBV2	CASKRLAAYNEQFF
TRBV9	CASSVDRGGNTGELFF
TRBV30	CAWSVWGIGDYGYTF
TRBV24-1	CATSDTMDREADTQYF
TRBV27	CASSSPGQGVGYTF
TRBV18	CASSLPGLAGSYEQYF
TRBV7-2	CASSWSGTRDNEQFF
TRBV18	CASSPKIHSGNTIYF
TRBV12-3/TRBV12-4	CASSFSRDFTF
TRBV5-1	CASSASSTDETQYF
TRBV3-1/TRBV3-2	CASSQGVQPQHF
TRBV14	CASSPLRGSEKLFF
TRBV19	CASNNRVRNQPQHF
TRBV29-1	CSVSRGRDWDEQFF
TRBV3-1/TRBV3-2	CASSQDMPGGRNTEAFF